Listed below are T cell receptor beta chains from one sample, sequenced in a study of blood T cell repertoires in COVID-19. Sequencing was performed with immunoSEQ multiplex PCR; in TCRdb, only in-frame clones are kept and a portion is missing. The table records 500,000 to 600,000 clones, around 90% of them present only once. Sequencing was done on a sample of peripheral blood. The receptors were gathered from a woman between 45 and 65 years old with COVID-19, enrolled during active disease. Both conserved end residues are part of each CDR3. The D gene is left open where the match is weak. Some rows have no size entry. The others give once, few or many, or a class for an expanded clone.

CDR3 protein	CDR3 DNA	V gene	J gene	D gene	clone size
CASSPSGRENTGELFF	TGTGCCAGCTCACCATCCGGCCGGGAGAACACCGGGGAGCTGTTTTTT	TRBV18	TRBJ2-2	-	once
CASSPRDSFNSPLHF	TGTGCCAGCAGCCCCCGGGACAGCTTTAATTCACCCCTCCACTTT	TRBV3-1/TRBV3-2	TRBJ1-6	TRBD1	once
CASSLAPSSGANVLTF	TGTGCCAGCAGCTTGGCCCCTTCTTCTGGGGCCAACGTCCTGACTTTC	TRBV5-4	TRBJ2-6	-	-
CASSDRGTNTEAFF	TGTGCCAGTAGTGACAGGGGTACGAACACTGAAGCTTTCTTT	TRBV19	TRBJ1-1	TRBD1	-
CASSLQGSLYGYTF	TGCGCCAGCAGCTTGCAGGGCAGTCTCTATGGCTACACCTTC	TRBV5-1	TRBJ1-2	-	-
CASSSLGQGNTEAFF	TGTGCCAGCAGTTCCCTGGGACAGGGGAACACTGAAGCTTTCTTT	TRBV6-5	TRBJ1-1	TRBD1	-
CASSLQGNYGYTF	TGTGCCAGCAGCCTACAGGGGAACTATGGCTACACCTTC	TRBV6-5	TRBJ1-2	TRBD1	-
CAWSREGANYGYTF	TGTGCCTGGAGTAGGGAGGGAGCTAACTATGGCTACACCTTC	TRBV30	TRBJ1-2	-	-
CASSLPGQGINEQFF	TGTGCCAGCAGCTTACCGGGACAGGGGATTAATGAGCAGTTCTTC	TRBV3-1/TRBV3-2	TRBJ2-1	TRBD1	-
CASSPDSPLLGYTF	TGCGCCAGCAGCCCCGACTCTCCCCTTCTGGGTTACACCTTC	TRBV5-1	TRBJ1-2	-	-
CASSLTGTSGQETQYF	TGTGCCAGCAGCTTGACCGGGACTAGCGGTCAAGAGACCCAGTACTTC	TRBV5-8	TRBJ2-5	TRBD2	-
CASSQDRAYTF	TGTGCCAGCAGCCAAGACAGGGCCTACACCTTC	TRBV3-1/TRBV3-2	TRBJ1-2	-	-
CASARDVTGAGELFF	TGTGCTAGTGCCCGGGACGTGACAGGCGCGGGGGAGCTGTTTTTT	TRBV12-5	TRBJ2-2	-	-
CASNWGAEAFF	TGTGCCAGTAATTGGGGCGCTGAAGCTTTCTTT	TRBV19	TRBJ1-1	-	-
CASSPDGGWANTQYF	TGTGCCAGCAGCCCAGACGGGGGGTGGGCCAATACGCAGTATTTT	TRBV3-1/TRBV3-2	TRBJ2-3	TRBD2	-
CASMGGSYNSPLHF	TGTGCCAGTATGGGAGGCTCCTATAATTCACCCCTCCACTTT	TRBV19	TRBJ1-6	-	-
CASSDGVENEKLFF	TGTGCCAGCAGTGACGGGGTGGAGAATGAAAAACTGTTTTTT	TRBV2	TRBJ1-4	-	-
CASSPRPPGNNEQFF	TGTGCCAGCTCACCCCGGCCTCCGGGAAATAATGAGCAGTTCTTC	TRBV18	TRBJ2-1	-	-
CASSPRGKTEAFF	TGTGCCAGCAGCCCCAGGGGCAAGACTGAAGCTTTCTTT	TRBV2	TRBJ1-1	-	-
CASRGVGQGDSPLHF	TGTGCCAGCAGAGGCGTGGGACAGGGGGATTCACCCCTCCACTTT	TRBV2	TRBJ1-6	TRBD1	-
CASSPWTGVNYGYTF	TGTGCCAGCAGTCCCTGGACAGGGGTCAACTATGGCTACACCTTC	TRBV6-6	TRBJ1-2	TRBD1	-
CASVGQINEQFF	TGTGCCAGTGTTGGGCAGATCAATGAGCAGTTCTTC	TRBV19	TRBJ2-1	-	-
CASSLGRNTEAFF	TGTGCCAGCAGCCTGGGGAGGAACACTGAAGCTTTCTTT	TRBV7-8	TRBJ1-1	-	-
CASSLRVTGELFF	TGTGCCAGCAGCCTGCGGGTTACCGGGGAGCTGTTTTTT	TRBV7-8	TRBJ2-2	-	-
CATSDPGLAGGLGNEQFF	TGTGCCACCAGTGACCCAGGACTAGCGGGGGGCCTTGGAAATGAGCAGTTCTTC	TRBV24-1	TRBJ2-1	TRBD2	-
CASSLDFGPGRTEAFF	-	TRBV5-8	TRBJ1-1	-	-
CASSLGLGDTQYF	TGTGCCAGCAGCTTAGGCCTCGGGGATACGCAGTATTTT	TRBV7-3	TRBJ2-3	-	-
CASSLGGGPQPQHF	TGTGCCAGCAGCTTAGGTGGAGGTCCTCAGCCCCAGCATTTT	TRBV7-2	TRBJ1-5	-	few
CASSLASGGQTDTQYF	TGCGCCAGCAGCTTGGCTAGCGGGGGCCAGACAGATACGCAGTATTTT	TRBV5-1	TRBJ2-3	TRBD2	once
CASSWNRAGSPLHF	TGTGCCAGCAGCTGGAACAGGGCGGGTTCACCCCTCCACTTT	TRBV7-6	TRBJ1-6	-	few
CASNPIEGNEQFF	TGTGCCAGCAATCCAATTGAGGGCAATGAGCAGTTCTTC	TRBV2	TRBJ2-1	-	-
CASSARTGPLNTEAFF	TGCGCCAGCAGCGCCCGGACAGGCCCCCTAAACACTGAAGCTTTCTTT	TRBV5-1	TRBJ1-1	TRBD1	-
CASSPIGTEKLFF	TGTGCCAGCTCACCAATTGGGACAGAAAAACTGTTTTTT	TRBV18	TRBJ1-4	-	-
CASSPQIQGSSTEAFF	TGTGCCAGCAGCCCTCAGATACAGGGGTCGAGCACTGAAGCTTTCTTT	TRBV7-9	TRBJ1-1	TRBD1	-
CAITPGQGYGYTF	TGTGCCATCACCCCGGGACAGGGGTATGGCTACACCTTC	TRBV10-3	TRBJ1-2	TRBD1	few
CASSLAPGANTGELFF	TGCGCCAGCAGCTTGGCCCCGGGGGCGAACACCGGGGAGCTGTTTTTT	TRBV5-1	TRBJ2-2	-	-
CASSMSRGRTSNQPQHF	TGTGCCAGTAGTATGAGCAGGGGGCGAACGAGCAATCAGCCCCAGCATTTT	TRBV19	TRBJ1-5	TRBD1	-
CASSQDPLAAYQETQYF	TGCGCCAGCAGCCAAGATCCTCTAGCGGCGTACCAAGAGACCCAGTACTTC	TRBV4-1	TRBJ2-5	TRBD2	once
CSARTHEAFF	TGCAGTGCTAGAACACATGAAGCTTTCTTT	TRBV20-1	TRBJ1-1	-	-
CSGLKGYEQYF	TGCAGCGGACTGAAGGGGTACGAGCAGTACTTC	TRBV29-1	TRBJ2-7	-	-
CASSLPGAGYTF	TGTGCCAGCAGTTTACCAGGGGCTGGCTACACCTTC	TRBV28	TRBJ1-2	-	-
CSVETGGLYNEQFF	TGCAGCGTTGAAACAGGGGGGCTCTACAATGAGCAGTTCTTC	TRBV29-1	TRBJ2-1	TRBD1	-
CATSDPGTGNFEQYF	TGTGCCACCAGTGACCCCGGGACAGGGAATTTCGAGCAGTACTTC	TRBV24-1	TRBJ2-7	TRBD1	-
CASSPRTLEQFF	TGTGCCAGCAGCCCGCGAACGCTCGAGCAGTTCTTC	TRBV9	TRBJ2-1	-	few
CAWETVQGGEQYF	TGTGCCTGGGAGACAGTACAGGGAGGGGAGCAGTACTTC	TRBV30	TRBJ2-7	-	-
CATSDRVAIVGGYTF	TGTGCCACCTCGGACAGGGTGGCTATCGTTGGGGGCTACACCTTC	TRBV19	TRBJ1-2	TRBD1	-
CASRTPRGGRGTEAFF	TGTGCCAGCAGGACCCCGAGGGGGGGGCGAGGCACTGAAGCTTTCTTT	TRBV28	TRBJ1-1	-	-
CASREGETQYF	TGTGCCAGCAGGGAGGGAGAGACCCAGTACTTC	TRBV27	TRBJ2-5	-	once
CAWSVGRGDRPYGYTF	TGTGCCTGGAGTGTAGGTCGAGGAGACAGGCCTTATGGCTACACCTTC	TRBV30	TRBJ1-2	-	many
CATSQSGIYEQYF	TGTGCCACCAGCCAAAGCGGGATCTACGAGCAGTACTTC	TRBV15	TRBJ2-7	TRBD2	-
CAWTRGARETQYF	TGTGCCTGGACGCGCGGTGCCCGGGAGACCCAGTACTTC	TRBV30	TRBJ2-5	-	-